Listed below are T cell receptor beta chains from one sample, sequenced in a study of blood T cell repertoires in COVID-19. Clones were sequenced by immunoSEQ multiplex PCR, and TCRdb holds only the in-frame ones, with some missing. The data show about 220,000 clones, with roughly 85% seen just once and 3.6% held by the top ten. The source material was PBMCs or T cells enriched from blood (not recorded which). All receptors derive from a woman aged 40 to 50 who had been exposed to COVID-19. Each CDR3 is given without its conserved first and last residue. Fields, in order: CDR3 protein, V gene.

ASTQGGYNEQF | TRBV6-5
ASSSGRGGGELF | TRBV6-5
ASSAYGQNTEAF | TRBV9
ASSTGTGSYGYT | TRBV27
ASSLSGTGDNEKLF | TRBV7-9
ASSWGQGTYNEQF | TRBV7-2
ASSEFGYSYNEQF | TRBV6-1
ASSFGGLETQY | TRBV11-2
ASSVAGEPDTQY | TRBV9
ASSLQGVGEETQY | TRBV5-1
SVRGDGYT | TRBV29-1
ASKLGGLSGELF | TRBV4-3